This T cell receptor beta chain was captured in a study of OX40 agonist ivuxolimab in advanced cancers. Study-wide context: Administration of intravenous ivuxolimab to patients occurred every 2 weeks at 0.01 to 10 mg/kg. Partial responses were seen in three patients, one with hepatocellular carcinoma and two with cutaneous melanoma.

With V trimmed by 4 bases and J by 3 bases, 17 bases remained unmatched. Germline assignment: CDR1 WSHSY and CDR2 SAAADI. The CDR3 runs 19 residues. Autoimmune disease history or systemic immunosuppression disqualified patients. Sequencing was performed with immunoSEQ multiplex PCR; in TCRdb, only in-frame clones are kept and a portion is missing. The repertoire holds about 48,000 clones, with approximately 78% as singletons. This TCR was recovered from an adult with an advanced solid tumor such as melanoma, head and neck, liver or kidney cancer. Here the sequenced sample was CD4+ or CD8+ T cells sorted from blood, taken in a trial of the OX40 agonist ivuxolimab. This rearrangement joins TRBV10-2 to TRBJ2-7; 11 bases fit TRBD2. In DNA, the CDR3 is TGCGCCAGCAGTGTAAGAGGGCAGGGTATAGCGGGAGGGCGCTACGAGCAGTACTTC. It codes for CASSVRGQGIAGGRYEQYF.